The entry that follows covers one TCR beta chain sequence. Its antigen is unidentified. Autoimmune disease history or systemic immunosuppression was exclusionary. The CDR3 length is 14 residues. CDR1 SGHTA and CDR2 FQGNSA come from the germline V gene. V was pared by 4 bases and J by 3 bases, with 2 bases of the junction left unmatched. Using immunoSEQ multiplex PCR, the repertoire was profiled, and TCRdb retains in-frame clones only, with some absent. The sample lists 95,000 to 150,000 clones, 93% occurring once. These data come from a study of OX40 agonist ivuxolimab in advanced cancers. The wider study: A mean age of approximately 58 years, range about 20 to 79, was recorded, and approximately 85% were male.

Notes on the study in general: Part of the nonresponder group also had normalized T-cell clonal expansion that was low.

The chain has TRBV7-2 and TRBJ1-3; TRBD1 matches 8 bases. The starting material was CD4+ or CD8+ T cells sorted from blood, obtained in a trial of the OX40 agonist ivuxolimab. The receptor was derived from an adult with an advanced solid tumor such as melanoma, head and neck, liver or kidney cancer. This CDR3 reads CASSSQGGGNTIYF. CDR3 bases: TGTGCCAGCAGCTCACAGGGGGGTGGAAACACCATATATTTT.